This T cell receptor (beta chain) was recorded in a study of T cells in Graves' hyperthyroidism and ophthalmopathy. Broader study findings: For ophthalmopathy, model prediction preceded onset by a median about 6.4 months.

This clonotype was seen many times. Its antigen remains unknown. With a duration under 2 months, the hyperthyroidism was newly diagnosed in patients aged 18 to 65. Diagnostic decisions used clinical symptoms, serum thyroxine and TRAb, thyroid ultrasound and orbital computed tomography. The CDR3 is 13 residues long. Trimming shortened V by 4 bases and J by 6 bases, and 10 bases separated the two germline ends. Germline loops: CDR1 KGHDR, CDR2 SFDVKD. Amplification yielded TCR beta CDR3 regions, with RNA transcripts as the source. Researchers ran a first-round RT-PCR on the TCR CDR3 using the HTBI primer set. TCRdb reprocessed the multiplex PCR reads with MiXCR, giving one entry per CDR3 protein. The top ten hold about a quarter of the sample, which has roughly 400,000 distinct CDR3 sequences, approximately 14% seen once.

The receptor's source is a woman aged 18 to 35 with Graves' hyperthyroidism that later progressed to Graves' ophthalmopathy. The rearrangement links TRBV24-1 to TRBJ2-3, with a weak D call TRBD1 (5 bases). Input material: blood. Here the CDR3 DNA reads TGTGCCACCAGTGACCTGACAGTGGATACGCAGTATTTT. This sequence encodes CATSDLTVDTQYF.